These 22 T cell receptor beta chains were sequenced from one sample in a study of CD8+ T cells in alopecia areata. Treatment indicated: oral pan-JAK inhibitor, 5-10 mg twice daily. Reverse transcribed after extraction, RNA yielded cDNA as the sequencing template. Using immunoSEQ multiplex PCR, the repertoire was profiled, and TCRdb retains in-frame clones only, with some absent. The table records some 100,000 clones, roughly 63% of them present only once. This specimen consisted of CD8+ T cells sorted from blood, obtained at week 4, from a patient treated with tofacitinib. The receptors originated from a human donor with alopecia areata.

There are a few counts of this clone. The chain employs TRBV30 and TRBJ2-5; D unclear. This CDR3 is built from 15 residues. V lost 0 bases and J lost 2, with 13 bases in between. From germline, CDR1 is GTSNPN and CDR2 SVGIG (reference sequence). As DNA, the CDR3 is TGTGCCTGGAGTGTACATAGTGGGCCACAAGAGACCCAGTACTTC. Translating it yields CAWSVHSGPQETQYF.

The rearrangement uses TRBV29-1 and TRBJ1-2; D might be TRBD1 (5 bases). CDR1 is SQVTM and CDR2 is ANQGSEA in the germline V gene. Deletions cut 5 bases from V and 8 bases from J, with 15 bases between. The CDR3 length is 12 residues. CDR3 protein: CSVLDSLGGYTF. The CDR3 DNA reads as TGCAGCGTTCTAGACAGCCTGGGGGGCTACACCTTC.

The chain couples TRBV29-1 to TRBJ1-2, with a weak D call TRBD1 (6 bases). Trimming pared 0 bases from V and 8 bases from J, leaving 16 bases between. This CDR3 region has 14 residues. Germline lookup yields CDR1 SQVTM and CDR2 ANQGSEA. In DNA form, the CDR3 reads TGCAGCGTTGAAGACCCCCGGGACAATTACGGCTACACCTTC. This sequence encodes CSVEDPRDNYGYTF.

The CDR3 DNA reads as TGTGCCAGCAGGTCGGGGCTAGCGGATTACAATGAGCAGTTCTTC. This codes for CASRSGLADYNEQFF. The chain recombines TRBV11-1 with TRBJ2-1, with 7 bases lining up with TRBD2. Looked up from germline, CDR1 is SGHAT and CDR2 is FQDESV (reference sequence). The CDR3 totals 15 residues. V lost 6 bases, J lost 4 bases, and 9 bases stayed unmatched.

The rearrangement uses TRBV10-3 and TRBJ1-5; 7 positions agree with TRBD1. The CDR3 consists of 17 residues. Germline trimming cut 3 bases from V and 3 bases from J; bases unmatched to any gene: 11. Germline V gives CDR1 ENHRY, CDR2 SYGVKD. The CDR3 reads CAISDEGNRGPNQPQHF. DNA of the CDR3: TGTGCCATCAGTGATGAGGGCAACAGGGGCCCCAATCAGCCCCAGCATTTT.

J is TRBJ1-5 and V is TRBV7-9, with a possible D match to TRBD1 (5 bases). This CDR3 is 13 amino acids long. Germline-derived CDR1 and CDR2 are SEHNR and FQNEAQ (reference sequence). The ends were cut back, 1 base at V and 5 bases at J, with 6 bases in the middle. The CDR3 DNA sequence: TGTGCCAGCAGCTTAGAAGGGGATCAGCCCCAGCATTTT. The encoded protein is CASSLEGDQPQHF.

This clone was found a few times. The CDR3 DNA reads TGTGCCAGCAGTGGGACAGGTGGGGGCTACAATGAGCAGTTCTTC. Amino acid sequence: CASSGTGGGYNEQFF. J is TRBJ2-1 and V is TRBV6-4; TRBD1 aligns across 7 bases. Looked up from germline, CDR1 is MRHNA and CDR2 is SNTAGT. V was clipped by 4 bases and J by 3 bases; unmatched bases: 6. This CDR3 has 15 amino acids.

V and J are TRBV19 and TRBJ2-2; TRBD2 matches at 7 bases. Germline CDR1 and CDR2: LNHDA and SQIVND (reference sequence). This CDR3 has 14 amino acids. The trim removed 7 bases at V and 7 bases at J, leaving 9 bases unmatched. The CDR3 DNA reads as TGTGCCAGTATCCGGCCGGGGGGTAACGGGGAGCTGTTTTTT. Residues: CASIRPGGNGELFF.

The chain employs TRBV7-9 and TRBJ2-5, with D unclear. This CDR3 comprises 13 residues. Germline V CDR1 and CDR2: SEHNR, FQNEAQ (reference sequence). The V end lost 1 base, the J end lost 5 bases, and 8 bases lay between the germline ends. The CDR3 loop is CASSLVLFETQYF. CDR3 sequence (DNA): TGTGCCAGCAGCTTAGTCCTTTTTGAGACCCAGTACTTC. Drawing the rest from reference TRBV7-9 and TRBJ2-5, the complete variable domain is DTGVSQNPRHKITKRGQNVTFRCDPISEHNRLYWYRQTLGQGPEFLTYFQNEAQLEKSRLLSDRFSAERPKGSFSTLEIQRTEQGDSAMYLCASSLVLFETQYFGPGTRLLVL.

This clone has just a few counts. The genes are TRBV30 and TRBJ2-1; no firm D call. CDR1 is GTSNPN and CDR2 is SVGIG in the germline V gene (reference sequence). V was shortened by 5 bases and J by 8 bases, with 16 bases between the two germline ends. The CDR3 consists of 13 residues. The CDR3 spells CAWRVARWDEQFF. Written as DNA, the CDR3 is TGTGCCTGGCGGGTCGCAAGGTGGGATGAGCAGTTCTTC.

The rearrangement links TRBV6-7 to TRBJ1-3; D may be TRBD1 (5 bases). TRBV6-7 is treated as an ORF (open reading frame) with a function not yet certain. The CDR3 length is 16 residues. Trimming left V 2 bases short and J 0 bases short, with 11 bases between. The CDR3 DNA reads TGTGCCAGCAGTTACCCGGGACGTATCTCTGGAAACACCATATATTTT. This sequence encodes CASSYPGRISGNTIYF.

The genes are TRBV7-9 and TRBJ1-6, with no clear D. Germline values: CDR1 SEHNR, CDR2 FQNEAQ (reference sequence). Trimming removed 4 bases at V and 12 bases at J, with 7 bases between. This CDR3 contains 11 residues. The CDR3 DNA sequence: TGTGCCAGCAGCTCCTCTGGACCCCTCCACTTT. Amino acids: CASSSSGPLHF.

The genes are TRBV6-4 and TRBJ2-1; TRBD1 matches at 10 bases. The germline CDR1 and CDR2 sequences are MRHNA and SNTAGT. The CDR3 runs to 16 residues. Unmatched junction bases numbered 10, after V lost 6 bases and J lost 5 bases. This CDR3 is CASSVSPGQGNNEQFF. The DNA of the CDR3 is TGTGCCAGCAGCGTTAGTCCGGGACAGGGGAACAATGAGCAGTTCTTC.

The chain recombines TRBV6-4 with TRBJ2-1; a possible D gene is TRBD1 (5 bases). Germline V gene data show CDR1 as MRHNA and CDR2 as SNTAGT. The CDR3 loop spans 13 amino acids. The germline V and J ends were trimmed by 4 bases and 8 bases, with 12 bases remaining between them. The CDR3 sequence: CASSVTDLDEQFF. Written as DNA, the CDR3 is TGTGCCAGCAGTGTGACAGATCTAGATGAGCAGTTCTTC.

This rearrangement joins TRBV27 to TRBJ2-3; 11 bases match TRBD2. From germline, CDR1 is MNHEY and CDR2 SMNVEV (reference sequence). The CDR3 sequence is 16 residues long. Trimming removed 5 bases from V and 2 bases from J; junction bases left unmatched: 6. CDR3 nucleotides: TGTGCCAGCAGTGGACCGACTAGCGGGGTCACAGATACGCAGTATTTT. This gives the protein CASSGPTSGVTDTQYF.

The chain links TRBV29-1 to TRBJ1-2, with 10 bases lining up with TRBD1. The V and J ends lost 7 bases and 3 bases, in that order; junction bases with no gene match: 5. The germline gives CDR1 SQVTM, CDR2 ANQGSEA. The CDR3 covers 13 residues. CDR3 sequence reads: CSGRGTGDYGYTF. CDR3 DNA sequence: TGCAGCGGGAGAGGGACAGGGGACTATGGCTACACCTTC.

The V gene is TRBV9, the J gene TRBJ2-4; D is possibly TRBD1 (6 bases). From germline, CDR1 is SGDLS and CDR2 YYNGEE. The CDR3 runs to 14 residues. Trimming removed 0 bases at V and 8 bases at J, with 12 bases between. Written as DNA, the CDR3 is TGTGCCAGCAGCGTAGACAGGGTCTGGGACATTCAGTACTTC. Translated: CASSVDRVWDIQYF.

The genes are TRBV9 and TRBJ2-1; D uncertain. Trimming shortened V by 0 bases and J by 0 bases, and 13 bases separated the two germline ends. The CDR3 is made up of 17 amino acids. Per the germline V gene, CDR1 is SGDLS and CDR2 is YYNGEE. CDR3 region: CASSVEELGPSYNEQFF. The CDR3, as DNA: TGTGCCAGCAGCGTAGAGGAGCTGGGCCCCTCCTACAATGAGCAGTTCTTC. The entire variable domain, with the rest obtained from reference TRBV9 and TRBJ2-1, is as follows: DSGVTQTPKHLITATGQRVTLRCSPRSGDLSVYWYQQSLDQGLQFLIQYYNGEERAKGNILERFSAQQFPDLHSELNLSSLELGDSALYFCASSVEELGPSYNEQFFGPGTRLTVL.

The rearrangement links TRBV29-1 to TRBJ2-5; 11 nucleotides line up with TRBD2. There are 16 residues in the CDR3. After removal of 0 bases from V and 4 bases from J, the junction contained 7 bases not matched to a gene. Germline V gives CDR1 SQVTM, CDR2 ANQGSEA. CDR3 amino acids: CSVEELAGDVRETQYF. Here the CDR3 DNA reads TGCAGCGTTGAAGAACTAGCGGGGGACGTTCGAGAGACCCAGTACTTC.

V and J are TRBV13 and TRBJ2-1; no firm D call. The V end lost 0 bases, the J end lost 8 bases, and 5 bases lay between the germline ends. The CDR3 has 12 amino acids. Per germline, CDR1 PRHDT and CDR2 FYEKMQ (reference sequence). The chain's CDR3 is CASSLGLDEQFF. The CDR3 nucleotides are TGTGCCAGCAGCTTAGGACTTGATGAGCAGTTCTTC.

The rearrangement uses TRBV30 and TRBJ1-1, with a possible D match to TRBD1 (5 bases). Germline V gives CDR1 GTSNPN, CDR2 SVGIG (reference sequence). The CDR3 is 13 amino acids. Between the trimmed V and J ends, which lost 4 bases and 5 bases, there was a span of 14 bases. The CDR3 nucleotides read TGTGCCTGGACAGGGATAACTGGGACTGAAGCTTTCTTT. As protein: CAWTGITGTEAFF.

The chain is built from TRBV7-9 and TRBJ2-1; the match to TRBD1 covers 8 bases. The CDR3 extends over 16 amino acids. Germline CDR1 reads SEHNR; CDR2 reads FQNEAQ (reference sequence). V lost 5 bases, J lost 5 bases, and 11 bases stayed unmatched. DNA of the CDR3: TGTGCCAGCAGCGCACAGACAGGGGCCCACGACAATGAGCAGTTCTTC. This sequence encodes CASSAQTGAHDNEQFF.